Shown below are 3 T cell receptor beta chains from a single sample sequenced in a study of cytomegalovirus exposure and HLA in healthy donors. Only in-frame clones appear in the TCRdb table, and some are missing; sequencing was by immunoSEQ multiplex PCR. The sample holds some 200,000 clones, about nine tenths seen once. Sequenced material: PBMCs. Receptors originate from a woman aged 18-29 years in good health and CMV-seronegative.

The rearrangement uses TRBV5-1 and TRBJ2-7, with TRBD1 matching 7 bases. The trim removed 2 bases at V and 3 bases at J, leaving 2 bases unmatched. Germline assignment: CDR1 SGHRS and CDR2 YFSETQ. The CDR3 consists of 13 residues. The CDR3 sequence is CASSLHRGYEQYF. The CDR3 nucleotides are TGCGCCAGCAGCTTACACAGGGGCTACGAGCAGTACTTC. The full variable domain, with the rest looked up from reference TRBV5-1 and TRBJ2-7, is KAGVTQTPRYLIKTRGQQVTLSCSPISGHRSVSWYQQTPGQGLQFLFEYFSETQRNKGNFPGRFSGRQFSNSRSEMNVSTLELGDSALYLCASSLHRGYEQYFGPGTRLTVT.

This rearrangement joins TRBV7-2 to TRBJ1-2; 9 bases agree with TRBD1. Germline loops: CDR1 SGHTA, CDR2 FQGNSA. V was pared by 6 bases and J by 5 bases, with 10 bases of the junction left unmatched. There are 15 residues in the CDR3. The CDR3 region is CASSYNRGLPYGYTF. The CDR3 DNA reads TGTGCCAGCAGTTATAACAGGGGGCTCCCTTATGGCTACACCTTC.

The rearrangement joins TRBV5-1 to TRBJ2-1; D might be TRBD2 (6 bases). CDR3 length: 16 residues. V was pared by 0 bases and J by 5 bases, with 15 bases between. Germline V CDR1 and CDR2: SGHRS, YFSETQ. The DNA of the CDR3 is TGCGCCAGCAGCTTGGGGAGGGTAGACAGAAACAATGAGCAGTTCTTC. This codes for CASSLGRVDRNNEQFF.